The count of the clone carrying this TCR beta chain is one. In the original analysis: From reference gene primer amplification, estimates of nucleated cell counts were derived. TCRdb's copy holds only in-frame clones and misses some; the assay was immunoSEQ multiplex PCR. That table supplies the V and J calls and clone size; D and trimming were determined from the DNA. The profile shows 90,000 to 110,000 clones, 81% of them singletons. This sample was included in a study of blood T cell repertoires in COVID-19. As for the study in general: Material from acute and convalescent COVID-19 was sourced from the United States, Italy and Spain. PBMCs, B-cell-depleted T cells, or T cells provided the cDNA or gDNA that made up the material.

V shed 4 bases and J 4 bases; nucleotides not matched to a gene: 6. Germline CDR1 reads SGHRS; CDR2 reads YFSETQ. This CDR3 is built from 16 residues. The chain has TRBV5-1 and TRBJ2-2, with 11 bases that match TRBD2. The TCR was taken from a man of 80 years or more with acute or convalescent COVID-19. Specimen: peripheral blood. The CDR3 reads CASSLLAGVSTGELFF. CDR3 DNA: TGCGCCAGCAGCCTACTAGCGGGAGTATCCACCGGGGAGCTGTTTTTT. The full variable domain, its missing parts supplied by reference TRBV5-1 and TRBJ2-2, is KAGVTQTPRYLIKTRGQQVTLSCSPISGHRSVSWYQQTPGQGLQFLFEYFSETQRNKGNFPGRFSGRQFSNSRSEMNVSTLELGDSALYLCASSLLAGVSTGELFFGEGSRLTVL.